Detailed here is one TCR beta chain. Its antigen is as yet unknown. J was trimmed by 7 bases and V by 3 bases; bases with no gene match: 12. The CDR3 sequence is 17 residues long. The V gene's germline CDR1 is SGDLS and CDR2 YYNGEE. This entry comes from a study of OX40 agonist ivuxolimab in advanced cancers. Study details: Earlier anti-PD-1, anti-PD-L1 or anti-CTLA-4 therapy was permitted; about 38% had received some. Whole-study findings and limits: Fewer expanded clones were found on average in CD4+ than in CD8+ T cells.

Clones were read by immunoSEQ multiplex PCR, and TCRdb kept only the in-frame ones, dropping some. The sample holds some 63,000 clones, more than 80% seen once. This specimen consisted of CD4+ or CD8+ T cells sorted from blood, obtained in a trial of the OX40 agonist ivuxolimab. The origin of this receptor is an adult with an advanced solid tumor such as melanoma, head and neck, liver or kidney cancer. The chain carries TRBV9 and TRBJ1-4, with 10 bases fitting TRBD1. The CDR3 sequence: CASSAGGVGQGTEKLFF. CDR3 nucleotides: TGTGCCAGCAGCGCGGGGGGCGTGGGACAGGGGACTGAAAAACTGTTTTTT.